This entry concerns a single T cell receptor beta chain. The antigen remains undetermined. Trimming took 0 bases from V and 4 from J, leaving 7 bases between them. The CDR3 runs to 13 residues. Germline V gene lookup returns CDR1 SGDLS and CDR2 YYNGEE. The data were obtained in a study of CD8+ T cells in alopecia areata. The wider study: Each of the treated patients was given oral tofacitinib, 5 to 10 mg twice daily, for moderate-to-severe alopecia areata.

The treatment was: oral pan-JAK inhibitor, 5-10 mg twice daily. Reverse transcribed after extraction, RNA yielded cDNA as the sequencing template. The protocol was immunoSEQ multiplex PCR, while the TCRdb copy is restricted to in-frame clones and leaves out a portion. Of 120,000 or so clones listed, roughly 57% are singletons. Study observations and caveats: Scalp lesions, especially in alopecia totalis/universalis, had higher clonality than normal scalp.

Here the sequenced sample was CD4+ T cells sorted from blood, taken at week 4, from a patient treated with tofacitinib. The source is a human donor with alopecia areata. This chain links TRBV9 with TRBJ2-5; D uncertain. The CDR3 DNA is TGTGCCAGCAGCGTAGGAGAATTAGAGACCCAGTACTTC. Residues: CASSVGELETQYF.